The clone carrying this T cell receptor beta chain was seen more than once but under ten times. This record comes from a study of PD-1 blockade in classical Hodgkin lymphoma. Stated time point: cycle 4 day 1 (C4D1), after 5 to 7 weeks of nivolumab. Every patient was affected by relapse after autologous stem cell transplantation, while exposure to brentuximab vedotin was not uniform. CDR1 and CDR2 from the germline V gene are SGHTA and FQGTGA. The CDR3 contains 15 residues. J lost 10 bases, V lost 6 bases, and 15 bases had no gene match. Sequenced by immunoSEQ multiplex PCR; TCRdb stores in-frame clones only, minus some. Among some 33,000 clones listed, 65% to 80% were seen once.

The receptor was isolated from a human donor with classical Hodgkin lymphoma. The chain has TRBV7-3 and TRBJ2-1; the match to TRBD2 covers 7 bases. Sequencing was performed on peripheral blood mononuclear cells (PBMCs), taken before the fourth cycle of nivolumab. CDR3: CASSSIFSGPREQFF. The CDR3 DNA sequence: TGTGCCAGCAGTTCCATCTTTAGCGGGCCCCGAGAGCAGTTCTTC.